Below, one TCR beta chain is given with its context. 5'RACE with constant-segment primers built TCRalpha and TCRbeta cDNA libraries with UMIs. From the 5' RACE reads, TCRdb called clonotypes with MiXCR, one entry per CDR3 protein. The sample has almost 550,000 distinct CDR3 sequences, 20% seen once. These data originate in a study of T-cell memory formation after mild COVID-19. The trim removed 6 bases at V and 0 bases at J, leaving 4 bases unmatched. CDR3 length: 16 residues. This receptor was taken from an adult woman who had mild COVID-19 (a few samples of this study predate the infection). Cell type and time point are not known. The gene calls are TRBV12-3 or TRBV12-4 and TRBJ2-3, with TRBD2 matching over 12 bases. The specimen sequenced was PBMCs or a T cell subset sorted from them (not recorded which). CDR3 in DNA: TGTGCCAGCAGCGCTCTAGCGGGAGGGAGCACAGATACGCAGTATTTT. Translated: CASSALAGGSTDTQYF.